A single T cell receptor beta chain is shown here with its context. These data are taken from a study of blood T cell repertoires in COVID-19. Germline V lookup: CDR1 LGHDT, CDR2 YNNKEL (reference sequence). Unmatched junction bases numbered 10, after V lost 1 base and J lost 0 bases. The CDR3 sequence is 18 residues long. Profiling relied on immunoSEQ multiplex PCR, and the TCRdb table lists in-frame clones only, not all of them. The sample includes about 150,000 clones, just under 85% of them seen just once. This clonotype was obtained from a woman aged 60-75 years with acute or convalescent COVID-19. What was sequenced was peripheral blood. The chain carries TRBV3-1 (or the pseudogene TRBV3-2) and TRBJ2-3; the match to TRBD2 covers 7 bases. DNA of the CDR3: TGTGCCAGCAGCCAAGTTTGGATGCGGCGGGGGAGCACAGATACGCAGTATTTT. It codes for CASSQVWMRRGSTDTQYF.